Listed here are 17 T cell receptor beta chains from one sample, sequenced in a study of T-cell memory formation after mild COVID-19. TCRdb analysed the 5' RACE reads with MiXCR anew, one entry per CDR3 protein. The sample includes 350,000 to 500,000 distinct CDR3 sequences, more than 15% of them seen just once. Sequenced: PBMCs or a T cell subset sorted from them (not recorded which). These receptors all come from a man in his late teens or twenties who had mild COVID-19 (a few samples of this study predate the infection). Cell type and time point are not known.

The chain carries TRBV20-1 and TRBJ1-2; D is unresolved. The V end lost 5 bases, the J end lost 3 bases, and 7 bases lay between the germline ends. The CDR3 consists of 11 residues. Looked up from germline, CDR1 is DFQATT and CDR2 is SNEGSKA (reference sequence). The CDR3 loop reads CSAAGYYGYTF. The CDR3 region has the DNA TGCAGTGCTGCGGGTTACTATGGCTACACCTTC.

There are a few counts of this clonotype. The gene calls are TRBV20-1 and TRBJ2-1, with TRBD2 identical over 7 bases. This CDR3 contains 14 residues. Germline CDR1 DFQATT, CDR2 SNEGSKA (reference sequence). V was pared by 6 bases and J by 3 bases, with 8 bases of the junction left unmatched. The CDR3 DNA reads TGCAGTGCCCATGAAGCGGGGTTCTACAATGAGCAGTTCTTC. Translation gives CSAHEAGFYNEQFF.

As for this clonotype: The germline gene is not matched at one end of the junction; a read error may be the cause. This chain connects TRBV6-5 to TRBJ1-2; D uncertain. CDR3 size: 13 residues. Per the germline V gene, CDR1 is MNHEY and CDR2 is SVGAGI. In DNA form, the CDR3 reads TGTACCAGCAGTTACACCGAGGGTTATGGCTACACCTTC. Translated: CTSSYTEGYGYTF.

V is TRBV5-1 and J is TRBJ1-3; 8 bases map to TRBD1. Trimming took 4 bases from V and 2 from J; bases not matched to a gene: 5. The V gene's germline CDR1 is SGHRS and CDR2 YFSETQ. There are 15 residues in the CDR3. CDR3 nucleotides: TGCGCCAGCAGCCCGGGACAGGCGGCTGGAAACACCATATATTTT. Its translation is CASSPGQAAGNTIYF.

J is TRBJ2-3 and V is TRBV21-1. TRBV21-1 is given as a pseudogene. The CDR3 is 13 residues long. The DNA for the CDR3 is TGTGCCAGCGACTGGATCGGCACAGATACGCAGTATTTT. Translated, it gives CASDWIGTDTQYF.

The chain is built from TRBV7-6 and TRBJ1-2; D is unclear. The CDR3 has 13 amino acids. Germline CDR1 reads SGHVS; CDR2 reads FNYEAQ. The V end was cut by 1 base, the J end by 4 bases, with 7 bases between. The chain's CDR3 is CASSLGTLYGYTF. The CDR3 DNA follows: TGTGCCAGCAGCTTAGGGACCCTCTATGGCTACACCTTC.

CDR3 amino acids: CASSSRAGAPLGYTF. For the CDR3, the DNA is TGTGCCAGCAGCTCACGAGCGGGGGCTCCCCTTGGCTACACCTTC. The chain combines TRBV3-1 with TRBJ1-2, with D tentatively TRBD1 (6 bases). V was pared by 5 bases and J by 7 bases, with 20 bases between. The germline CDR1 and CDR2 sequences are LGHDT and YNNKEL (reference sequence). There are 15 residues in the CDR3.

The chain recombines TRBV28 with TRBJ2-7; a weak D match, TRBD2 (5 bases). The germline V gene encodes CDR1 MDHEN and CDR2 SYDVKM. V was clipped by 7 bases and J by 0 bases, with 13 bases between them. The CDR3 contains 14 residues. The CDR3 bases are TGTGCCAGCACCGACGCCGGGAACTCCTACGAGCAGTACGTC. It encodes CASTDAGNSYEQYV.

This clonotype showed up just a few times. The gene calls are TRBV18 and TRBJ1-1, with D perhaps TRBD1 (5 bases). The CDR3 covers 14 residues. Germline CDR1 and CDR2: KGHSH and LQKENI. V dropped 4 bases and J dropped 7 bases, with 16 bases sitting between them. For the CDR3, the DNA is TGTGCCAGCTCACGAACTCAGGGATCAGGTGAAGCTTTCTTT. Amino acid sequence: CASSRTQGSGEAFF.

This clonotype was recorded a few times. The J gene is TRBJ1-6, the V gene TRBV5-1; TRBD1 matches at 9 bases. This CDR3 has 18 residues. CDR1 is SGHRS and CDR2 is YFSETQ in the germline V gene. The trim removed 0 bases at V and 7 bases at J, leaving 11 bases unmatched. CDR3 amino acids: CASSLDRGRYEANSPLHF. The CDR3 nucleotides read TGCGCCAGCAGCTTGGACAGGGGGCGGTATGAGGCGAATTCACCCCTCCACTTT.

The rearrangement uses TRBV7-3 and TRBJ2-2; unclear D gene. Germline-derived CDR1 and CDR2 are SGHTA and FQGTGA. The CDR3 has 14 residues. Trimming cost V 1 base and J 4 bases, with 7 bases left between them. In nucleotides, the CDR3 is TGTGCCAGCAGCTTAAAATCAAGCACCGGGGAGCTGTTTTTT. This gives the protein CASSLKSSTGELFF.

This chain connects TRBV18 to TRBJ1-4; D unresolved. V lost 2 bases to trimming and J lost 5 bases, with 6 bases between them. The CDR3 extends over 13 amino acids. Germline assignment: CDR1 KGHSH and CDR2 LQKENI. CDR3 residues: CASSPSLNEKLFF. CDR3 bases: TGTGCCAGCTCACCATCCTTGAATGAAAAACTGTTTTTT.

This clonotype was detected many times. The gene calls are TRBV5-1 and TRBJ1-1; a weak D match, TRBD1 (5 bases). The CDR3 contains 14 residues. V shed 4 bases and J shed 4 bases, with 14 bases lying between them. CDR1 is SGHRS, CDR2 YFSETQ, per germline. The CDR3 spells CASSHFGGATEAFF. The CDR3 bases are TGCGCCAGCAGCCACTTCGGCGGGGCCACTGAAGCTTTCTTT.

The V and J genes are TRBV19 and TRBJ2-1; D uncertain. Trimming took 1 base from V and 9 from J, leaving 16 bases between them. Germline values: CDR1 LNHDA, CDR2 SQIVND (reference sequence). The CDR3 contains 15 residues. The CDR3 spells CASSIVLYPVPEQFF. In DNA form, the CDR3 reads TGTGCCAGTAGTATAGTACTCTATCCGGTCCCTGAGCAGTTCTTC.

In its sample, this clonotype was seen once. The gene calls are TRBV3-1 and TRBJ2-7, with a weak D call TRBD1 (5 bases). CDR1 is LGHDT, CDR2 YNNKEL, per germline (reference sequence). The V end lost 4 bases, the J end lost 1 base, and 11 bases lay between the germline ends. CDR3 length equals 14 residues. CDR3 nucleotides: TGTGCCAGCAGCCCAGGGTCTAGTTCCTACGAGCAGTACGTC. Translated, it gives CASSPGSSSYEQYV.

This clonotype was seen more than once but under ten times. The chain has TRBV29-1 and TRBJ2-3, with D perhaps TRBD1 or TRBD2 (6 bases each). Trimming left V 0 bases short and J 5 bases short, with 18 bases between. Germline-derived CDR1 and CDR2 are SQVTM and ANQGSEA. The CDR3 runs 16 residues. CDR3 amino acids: CSVEERDPGGQDTQYF. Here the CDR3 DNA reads TGCAGCGTTGAAGAAAGGGACCCCGGGGGACAAGATACGCAGTATTTT.

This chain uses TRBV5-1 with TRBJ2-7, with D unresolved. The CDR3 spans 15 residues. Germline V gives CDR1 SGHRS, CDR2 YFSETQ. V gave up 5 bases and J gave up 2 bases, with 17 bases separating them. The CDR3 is CASSSNPTLTYEQYF. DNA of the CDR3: TGCGCCAGCAGTTCGAATCCGACACTGACCTACGAGCAGTACTTC.